Listed below are T cell receptor beta chains from one sample, sequenced in a study of cytomegalovirus exposure and HLA in healthy donors. The data were produced by immunoSEQ multiplex PCR, yet TCRdb's version contains in-frame clones alone and is incomplete. The sample shows around 200,000 clones, approximately 79% of them seen only once. Sequencing was carried out using PBMCs. These receptors were obtained from a male donor in good health and CMV-seronegative. The CDR3 runs from the conserved cysteine through the conserved F or W. Each record gives: J gene, D gene, clone size, V gene, CDR3 DNA, CDR3 protein. A D gene is named only where the DNA matches it firmly. Expanded clones get a size class; other rows say once, few or many, or leave the size out.

TRBJ2-1 | - | - | TRBV29-1 | TGCAGCGTTGATGGGGGGAGTGAGCAGTTCTTC | CSVDGGSEQFF
TRBJ2-5 | TRBD2 | - | TRBV28 | TGTGCCAGCAGCTCATCCCCCCGACTAGCGGGACTACAAGAGACCCAGTACTTC | CASSSSPRLAGLQETQYF
TRBJ1-3 | - | few | TRBV5-6 | TGTGCCAGCAGCTTGGGAGGGATTGGAAACACCATATATTTT | CASSLGGIGNTIYF
TRBJ1-3 | - | - | TRBV9 | TGTGCCAGCAGCGTAGATTTAGGAGAAATTGGAAACACCATATATTTT | CASSVDLGEIGNTIYF
TRBJ2-7 | TRBD1 | - | TRBV7-2 | TGTGCCAGCAGCTTTACAGGGGCGAGGTCCTACGAGCAGTACTTC | CASSFTGARSYEQYF
TRBJ2-3 | TRBD1 | - | TRBV15 | TGTGCCACCAGCAGAGGCCTGGAGGGACAGGAGGGGAATACGCAGTATTTT | CATSRGLEGQEGNTQYF
TRBJ2-2 | TRBD1 | - | TRBV5-1 | TGCGCCAGCCAATTCGGGACAGGGGTAATCGGGGAGCTGTTTTTT | CASQFGTGVIGELFF
TRBJ2-3 | TRBD2 | - | TRBV30 | TGTGCCTGGAGTGTGACGAGCGGGAGGGACAGCGATACGCAGTATTTT | CAWSVTSGRDSDTQYF
TRBJ1-2 | - | - | TRBV27 | TGTGCCAGCAGTTCCGGGGTACTCCACTATGGCTACACCTTC | CASSSGVLHYGYTF
TRBJ2-7 | - | - | TRBV19 | TGTGCCAGGGAACAGGTAAGGAACGAGCAGTACTTC | CAREQVRNEQYF
TRBJ2-1 | TRBD2 | - | TRBV27 | TGTGCCAGCAGTTTATTGGGACTAGCACACAATGAGCAGTTCTTC | CASSLLGLAHNEQFF
TRBJ1-2 | - | few | TRBV7-2 | TGTGCCAGCAGCCACAGGGCTCTCTATGGCTACACCTTC | CASSHRALYGYTF
TRBJ1-1 | - | - | TRBV15 | TGTGCCACCAGCAGAGACCTGGCCCAGGGGTGGTTGACTGAAGCTTTCTTT | CATSRDLAQGWLTEAFF
TRBJ2-3 | TRBD1 | - | TRBV7-8 | TGTGCCAGCAGCAGACGGACAGGGACCACAGATACGCAGTATTTT | CASSRRTGTTDTQYF
TRBJ2-7 | TRBD1 | - | TRBV4-3 | TGCGCCAGCAGCCACCGACAGGGTGGCGACGAGCAGTACTTC | CASSHRQGGDEQYF
TRBJ2-7 | TRBD1 | few | TRBV7-6 | TGTGCCAGCAGCAAGACAGGGATATCATACGAGCAGTACTTC | CASSKTGISYEQYF
TRBJ2-5 | TRBD2 | - | TRBV27 | TGTGCCAGCAGTTCACTAGCGGGAGGGCCGGAGACCCAGTACTTC | CASSSLAGGPETQYF
TRBJ2-7 | - | - | TRBV23-1 | TGCGCCAGCAGATACAGTGGAACCTACGAGCAGTACTTC | CASRYSGTYEQYF
TRBJ2-5 | - | few | TRBV10-2 | TGCGCCAGCAAGCGACAGCTGTTAGGGACCCAGTACTTC | CASKRQLLGTQYF
TRBJ2-3 | TRBD2 | - | TRBV4-3 | TGCGCCAGCAGCCAAGCTCCAGCGGGAGGAGATATCAGGACAGATACGCAGTATTTT | CASSQAPAGGDIRTDTQYF
TRBJ2-3 | TRBD2 | - | TRBV6-5 | TGTGCCAGCAGTTCTAGCGGCAACACAGATACGCAGTATTTT | CASSSSGNTDTQYF
TRBJ2-5 | TRBD2 | - | TRBV4-1 | TGCGCCAGCAGCCACCCACGCGGGGGAGGGATCCGACTAGGGGAGACCCAGTACTTC | CASSHPRGGGIRLGETQYF
TRBJ1-1 | - | - | TRBV5-1 | TGCGCCAGCAGCTTCTTGGCAGGTGGGGGGACTGAAGCTTTCTTT | CASSFLAGGGTEAFF
TRBJ1-1 | - | - | TRBV19 | TGTGCCAGTAGTATTCAAAGCCAGGGCTCTACTGAAGCTTTCTTT | CASSIQSQGSTEAFF
TRBJ1-2 | TRBD1 | - | TRBV7-3 | TGTGCCAGCAGCTTAAGAGGACAGGGGGCCGGCTACACCTTC | CASSLRGQGAGYTF
TRBJ1-5 | TRBD1 | once | TRBV11-2 | TGTGCCAGCAGCCGATCTGGACAGGGGAGCGGTCAGCCCCAGCATTTT | CASSRSGQGSGQPQHF
TRBJ2-7 | TRBD1 | - | TRBV27 | TGTGCCAGCAGTACCTCACAGGGGGCTTACGAGCAGTACTTC | CASSTSQGAYEQYF
TRBJ2-1 | - | - | TRBV6-6 | TGTGCCAGCAGTTACATTCAACGGGATGAGCAGTTCTTC | CASSYIQRDEQFF
TRBJ1-2 | - | once | TRBV28 | TGTGCCAGCAGCCTGACCTTTCCGCGGGGCTACACCTTC | CASSLTFPRGYTF
TRBJ2-7 | TRBD2 | - | TRBV7-9 | TGTGCCAGCAGCCCCCGGGAGGGGGGGCCTCATAGCTCCTACGAGCAGTACTTC | CASSPREGGPHSSYEQYF
TRBJ2-7 | - | - | TRBV29-1 | TGCAGCGTTGAAGATAGCGGCAGCTCCTACGAGCAGTACTTC | CSVEDSGSSYEQYF
TRBJ1-2 | TRBD1 | - | TRBV19 | TGTGCCAGTAGCCAACAGGGGACCCCTTATGGCTACACCTTC | CASSQQGTPYGYTF
TRBJ1-3 | - | - | TRBV4-2 | TGTGCCAGCAGCCAAGGGGGGACACAGGGAGACACCATATATTTT | CASSQGGTQGDTIYF
TRBJ1-2 | TRBD1 | few | TRBV2 | TGTGCCAGCAGCGGGGACAGGGTCTACGGCTACACCTTC | CASSGDRVYGYTF
TRBJ2-1 | - | - | TRBV4-3 | TGCGCCAGCAGCCGAAGAGCGGAGGGGCTATACAATGAGCAGTTCTTC | CASSRRAEGLYNEQFF
TRBJ2-3 | TRBD2 | - | TRBV5-1 | TGCGCCAGCAGCTCCGGGGGGGTAGCCAACACAGATACGCAGTATTTT | CASSSGGVANTDTQYF
TRBJ2-3 | - | - | TRBV29-1 | TGCAGCGTGTACCCCGGCGGTTCCACAGATACGCAGTATTTT | CSVYPGGSTDTQYF
TRBJ2-5 | TRBD1 | - | TRBV11-1 | TGTGCCAGCAGCCCGAGGACAGGGATGCGGCAAGAGACCCAGTACTTC | CASSPRTGMRQETQYF
TRBJ1-2 | TRBD1 | - | TRBV27 | TGTGCCAGCAGTTTCTCGAGGACAGGGGCGGGTGGCTACACCTTC | CASSFSRTGAGGYTF
TRBJ1-1 | - | - | TRBV30 | TGTGCCTGGACCCTAGGGAACACTGAAGCTTTCTTT | CAWTLGNTEAFF
TRBJ2-7 | - | - | TRBV5-1 | TGCGCCAGCAGCTCGGAATTGGCAGGGCGCTACGAGCAGTACTTC | CASSSELAGRYEQYF
TRBJ2-7 | TRBD1 | - | TRBV6-6 | TGTGCCAGCAGTAAAGACAGGGGGCCTTCCTACGAGCAGTACTTC | CASSKDRGPSYEQYF
TRBJ2-7 | - | - | TRBV6-5 | TGTGCCAGCAGTTTGACCGGGTTACTCAACTACGAGCAGTACTTC | CASSLTGLLNYEQYF
TRBJ2-7 | - | - | TRBV25-1 | TGTGCCAGCAGTGATACTAGTCTCTCCTACGAGCAGTACTTC | CASSDTSLSYEQYF
TRBJ2-2 | - | - | TRBV4-3 | TGCGCCAGCAGCCAAGCGGCCGGGGAGCTGTTTTTT | CASSQAAGELFF
TRBJ1-1 | - | - | TRBV20-1 | TGCAGTGCTCCCTCTCGGGGGGAAGCTTTCTTT | CSAPSRGEAFF
TRBJ2-7 | TRBD1 | - | TRBV5-1 | TGCGCCAGCAGCCTGGACAGGGGGTCGTACGAGCAGTACTTC | CASSLDRGSYEQYF
TRBJ2-7 | - | - | TRBV27 | TGTGCCAGCAGCCCCTACCCGGGGATCGGGCAGTACTTC | CASSPYPGIGQYF
TRBJ2-1 | TRBD2 | - | TRBV5-6 | TGTGCCAGCAGCACTAGCGGGAGTAAGCAGTTCTTC | CASSTSGSKQFF
TRBJ2-3 | - | - | TRBV14 | TGTGCCAGCAGCCAAGGTTTGGGGCGCACAGATACGCAGTATTTT | CASSQGLGRTDTQYF
TRBJ2-7 | TRBD1 | - | TRBV19 | TGTGCCAGTAATACAGGACAGGGGAGCCCCTACGAGCAGTACTTC | CASNTGQGSPYEQYF